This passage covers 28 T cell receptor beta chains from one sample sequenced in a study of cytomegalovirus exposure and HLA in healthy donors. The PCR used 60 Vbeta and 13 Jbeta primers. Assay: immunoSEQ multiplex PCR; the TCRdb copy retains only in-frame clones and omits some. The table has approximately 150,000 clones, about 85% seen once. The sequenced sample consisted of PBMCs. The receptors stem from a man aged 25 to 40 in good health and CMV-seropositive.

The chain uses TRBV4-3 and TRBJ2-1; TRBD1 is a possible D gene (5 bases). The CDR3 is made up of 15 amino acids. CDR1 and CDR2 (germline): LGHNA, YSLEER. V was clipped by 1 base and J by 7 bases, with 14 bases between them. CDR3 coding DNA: TGCGCCAGCAGCCAAGTGGGGCCCGTTGGGAATGAGCAGTTCTTC. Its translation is CASSQVGPVGNEQFF.

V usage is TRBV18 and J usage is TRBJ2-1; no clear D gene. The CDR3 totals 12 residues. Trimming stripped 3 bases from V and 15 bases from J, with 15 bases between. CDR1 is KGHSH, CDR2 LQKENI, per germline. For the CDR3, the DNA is TGTGCCAGCTCACCGCCGGCCTCGACACCGTTCTTC. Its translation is CASSPPASTPFF.

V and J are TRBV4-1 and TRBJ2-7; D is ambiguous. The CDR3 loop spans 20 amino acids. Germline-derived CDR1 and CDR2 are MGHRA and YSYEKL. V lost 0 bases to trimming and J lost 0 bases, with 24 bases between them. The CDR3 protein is CASSQDLSEIQDFSSYEQYF. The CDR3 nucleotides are TGCGCCAGCAGCCAAGACCTAAGTGAGATCCAGGATTTCAGCTCCTACGAGCAGTACTTC.

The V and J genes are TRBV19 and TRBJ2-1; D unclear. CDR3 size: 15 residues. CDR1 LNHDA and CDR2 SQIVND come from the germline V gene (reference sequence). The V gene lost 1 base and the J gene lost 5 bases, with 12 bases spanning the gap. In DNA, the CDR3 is TGTGCCAGTAGTATAGGCGTCCCCAAAAACAATGAGCAGTTCTTC. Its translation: CASSIGVPKNNEQFF.

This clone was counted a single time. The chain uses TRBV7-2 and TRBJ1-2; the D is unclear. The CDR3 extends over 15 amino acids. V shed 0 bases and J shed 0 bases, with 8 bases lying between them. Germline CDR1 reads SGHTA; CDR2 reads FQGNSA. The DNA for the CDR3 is TGTGCCAGCAGCTTAGCCAATGGGCCTAACTATGGCTACACCTTC. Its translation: CASSLANGPNYGYTF.

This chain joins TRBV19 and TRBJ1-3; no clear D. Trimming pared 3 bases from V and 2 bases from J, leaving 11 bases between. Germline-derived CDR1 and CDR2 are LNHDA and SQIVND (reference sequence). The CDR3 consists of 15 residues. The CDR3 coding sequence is TGTGCCAGTAGTATTGGGAGGGAAGCTGGAAACACCATATATTTT. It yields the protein CASSIGREAGNTIYF.

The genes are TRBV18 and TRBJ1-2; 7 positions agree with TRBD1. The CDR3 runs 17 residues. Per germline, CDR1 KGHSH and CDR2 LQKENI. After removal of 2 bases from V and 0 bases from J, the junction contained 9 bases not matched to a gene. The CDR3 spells CASSPAGQTPPNYGYTF. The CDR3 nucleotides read TGTGCCAGCTCACCAGCGGGACAGACTCCTCCTAACTATGGCTACACCTTC. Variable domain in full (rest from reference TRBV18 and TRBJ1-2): NAGVMQNPRHLVRRRGQEARLRCSPMKGHSHVYWYRQLPEEGLKFMVYLQKENIIDESGMPKERFSAEFPKEGPSILRIQQVVRGDSAAYFCASSPAGQTPPNYGYTFGSGTRLTVV.

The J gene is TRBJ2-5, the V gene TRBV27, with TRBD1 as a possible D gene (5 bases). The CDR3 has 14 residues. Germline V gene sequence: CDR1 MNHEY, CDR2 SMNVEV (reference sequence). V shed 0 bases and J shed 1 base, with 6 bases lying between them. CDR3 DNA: TGTGCCAGCAGTTTATCGCAGGGCCAAGAGACCCAGTACTTC. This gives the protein CASSLSQGQETQYF.

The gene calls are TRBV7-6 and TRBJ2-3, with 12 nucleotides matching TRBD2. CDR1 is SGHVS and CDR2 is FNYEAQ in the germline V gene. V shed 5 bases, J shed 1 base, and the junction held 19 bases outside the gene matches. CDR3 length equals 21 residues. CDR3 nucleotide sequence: TGTGCCAGCAGCCAACGACCCGTACCTAGCGGGAGGGAGGGGCGCACAGATACGCAGTATTTT. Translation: CASSQRPVPSGREGRTDTQYF.

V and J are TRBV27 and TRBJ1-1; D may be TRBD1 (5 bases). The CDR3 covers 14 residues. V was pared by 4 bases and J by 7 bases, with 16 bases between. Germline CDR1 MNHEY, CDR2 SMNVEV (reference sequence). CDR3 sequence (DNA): TGTGCCAGCAGTTCTAGGGAGGGGATAGGTGAAGCTTTCTTT. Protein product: CASSSREGIGEAFF.

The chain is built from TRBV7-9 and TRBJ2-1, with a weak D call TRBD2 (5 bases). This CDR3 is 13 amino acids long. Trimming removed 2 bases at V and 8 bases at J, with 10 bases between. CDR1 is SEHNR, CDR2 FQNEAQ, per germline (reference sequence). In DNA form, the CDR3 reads TGTGCCAGCAGCTTAAATGGGAGAGATGAGCAGTTCTTC. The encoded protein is CASSLNGRDEQFF.

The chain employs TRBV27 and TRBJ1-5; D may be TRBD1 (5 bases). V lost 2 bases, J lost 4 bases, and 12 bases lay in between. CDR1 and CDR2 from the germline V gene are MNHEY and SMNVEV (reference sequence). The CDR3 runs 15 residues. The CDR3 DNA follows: TGTGCCAGCAGTTTAGGGGCCGTGGGGAATCAGCCCCAGCATTTT. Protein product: CASSLGAVGNQPQHF.

CDR3 loop: CASSQVPDSSTYGYTF. The CDR3 bases are TGCGCCAGCAGCCAAGTACCCGACAGCTCGACCTATGGCTACACCTTC. J is TRBJ1-2 and V is TRBV4-3; D may be TRBD1 (5 bases). CDR1 and CDR2 (germline): LGHNA, YSLEER. V gave up 1 base and J gave up 4 bases, with 16 bases separating them. This CDR3 region has 16 residues.

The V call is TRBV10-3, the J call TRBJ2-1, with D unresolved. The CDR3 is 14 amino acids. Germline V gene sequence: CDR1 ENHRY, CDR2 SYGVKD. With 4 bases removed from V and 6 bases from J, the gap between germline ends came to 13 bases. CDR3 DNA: TGTGCCATCAGTGCCTCAGTGCCGGGCAATGAGCAGTTCTTC. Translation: CAISASVPGNEQFF.

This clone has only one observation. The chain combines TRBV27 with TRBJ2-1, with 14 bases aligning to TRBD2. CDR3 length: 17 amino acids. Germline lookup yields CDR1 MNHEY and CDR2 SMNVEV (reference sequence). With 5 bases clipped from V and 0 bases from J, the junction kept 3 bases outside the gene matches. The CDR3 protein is CASSATSGRASYNEQFF. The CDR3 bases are TGTGCCAGCAGTGCGACTAGCGGGAGGGCCTCCTACAATGAGCAGTTCTTC.

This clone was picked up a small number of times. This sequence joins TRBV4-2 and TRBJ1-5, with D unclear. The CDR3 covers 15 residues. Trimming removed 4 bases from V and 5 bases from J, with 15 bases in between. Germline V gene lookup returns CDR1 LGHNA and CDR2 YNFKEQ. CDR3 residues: CASSPVLLGDQPQHF. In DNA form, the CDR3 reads TGTGCCAGCAGCCCTGTACTCCTAGGCGATCAGCCCCAGCATTTT.

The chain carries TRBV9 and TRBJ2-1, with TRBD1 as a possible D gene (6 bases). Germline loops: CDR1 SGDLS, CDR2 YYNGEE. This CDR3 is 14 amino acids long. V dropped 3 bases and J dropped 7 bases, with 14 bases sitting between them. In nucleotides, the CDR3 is TGTGCCAGCAGCGCCGGGGACAACCCAAATGAGCAGTTCTTC. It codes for CASSAGDNPNEQFF.

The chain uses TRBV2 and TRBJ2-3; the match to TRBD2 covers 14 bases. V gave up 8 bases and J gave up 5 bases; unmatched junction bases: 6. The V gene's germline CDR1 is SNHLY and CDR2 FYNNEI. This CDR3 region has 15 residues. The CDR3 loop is CASGGTSGRGDTQYF. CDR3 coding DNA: TGTGCCAGCGGCGGGACTAGCGGGAGAGGAGATACGCAGTATTTT.

CDR3 protein: CASSPRIRIISDGNQPQHF. The CDR3 region has the DNA TGTGCCAGTAGTCCCCGTATAAGAATAATTAGCGATGGCAATCAGCCCCAGCATTTT. The V and J genes are TRBV19 and TRBJ1-5; D gene unclear. Germline V gene sequence: CDR1 LNHDA, CDR2 SQIVND (reference sequence). The CDR3 has 19 amino acids. Trimming cost V 5 bases and J 2 bases, with 25 bases left between them.

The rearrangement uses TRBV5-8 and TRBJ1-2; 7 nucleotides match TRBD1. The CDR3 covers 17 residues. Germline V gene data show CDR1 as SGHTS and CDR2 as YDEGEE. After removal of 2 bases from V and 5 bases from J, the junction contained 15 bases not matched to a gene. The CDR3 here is CASSLITRDSPLYGYTF. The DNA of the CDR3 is TGTGCCAGCAGCTTAATCACCCGGGACAGTCCTCTTTATGGCTACACCTTC.

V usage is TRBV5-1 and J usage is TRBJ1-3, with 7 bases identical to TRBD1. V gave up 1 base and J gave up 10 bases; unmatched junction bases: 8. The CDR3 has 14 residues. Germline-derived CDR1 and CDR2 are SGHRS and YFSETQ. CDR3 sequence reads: CASSLPGGPGTIYF. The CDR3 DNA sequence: TGCGCCAGCAGCTTGCCAGGGGGGCCGGGAACCATATATTTT.

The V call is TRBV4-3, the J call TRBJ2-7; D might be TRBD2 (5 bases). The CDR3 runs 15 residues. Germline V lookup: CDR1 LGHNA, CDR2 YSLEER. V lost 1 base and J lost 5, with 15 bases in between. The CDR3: CASSQGRPGMHEQYF. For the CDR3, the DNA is TGCGCCAGCAGCCAAGGAAGACCCGGGATGCACGAGCAGTACTTC.

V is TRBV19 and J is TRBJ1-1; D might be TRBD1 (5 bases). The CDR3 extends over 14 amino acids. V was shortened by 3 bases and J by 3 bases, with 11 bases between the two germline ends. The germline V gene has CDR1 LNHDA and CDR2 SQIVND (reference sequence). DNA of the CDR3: TGTGCCAGTAGTATGCGGGGGGGGGACACTGAAGCTTTCTTT. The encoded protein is CASSMRGGDTEAFF.

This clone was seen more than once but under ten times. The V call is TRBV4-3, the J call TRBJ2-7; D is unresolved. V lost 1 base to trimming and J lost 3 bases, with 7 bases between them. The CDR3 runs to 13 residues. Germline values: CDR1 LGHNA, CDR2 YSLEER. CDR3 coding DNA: TGCGCCAGCAGCCAAGTCCCCAGCTACGAGCAGTACTTC. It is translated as CASSQVPSYEQYF.

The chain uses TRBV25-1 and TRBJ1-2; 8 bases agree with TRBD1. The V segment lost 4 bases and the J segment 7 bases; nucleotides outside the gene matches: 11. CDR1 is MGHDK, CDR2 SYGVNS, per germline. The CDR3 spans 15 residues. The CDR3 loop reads CASSGGRQGAFGYTF. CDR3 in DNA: TGTGCCAGCAGTGGAGGGAGGCAGGGGGCTTTTGGCTACACCTTC.

This chain's CDR3 is CAWSVGGLGGYTF. CDR3 coding DNA: TGTGCCTGGAGTGTGGGAGGGCTGGGGGGCTACACCTTC. The rearrangement links TRBV30 to TRBJ1-2; D remains unclear. The germline gives CDR1 GTSNPN, CDR2 SVGIG (reference sequence). Between the trimmed V and J ends, which lost 0 bases and 8 bases, there was a span of 13 bases. The CDR3 sequence is 13 residues long.

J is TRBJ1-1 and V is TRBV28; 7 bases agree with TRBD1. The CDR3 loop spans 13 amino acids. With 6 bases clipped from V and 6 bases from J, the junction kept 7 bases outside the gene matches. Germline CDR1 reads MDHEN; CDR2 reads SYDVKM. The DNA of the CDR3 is TGTGCCAGCAGCTACTTACAGGGGCCTGAAGCTTTCTTT. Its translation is CASSYLQGPEAFF.

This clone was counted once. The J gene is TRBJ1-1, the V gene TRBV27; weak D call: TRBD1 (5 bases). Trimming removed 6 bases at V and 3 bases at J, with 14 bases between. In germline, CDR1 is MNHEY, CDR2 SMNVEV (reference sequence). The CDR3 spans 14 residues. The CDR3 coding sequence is TGTGCCAGCAGGGTGGGGCAGGAGTACACTGAAGCTTTCTTT. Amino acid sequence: CASRVGQEYTEAFF.